The rows below give T cell receptor beta chains drawn from one sample of a study of CD8+ T cells in alopecia areata. Here immunoSEQ multiplex PCR was the method, and the copy in TCRdb shows in-frame clones only, minus some. The table records 110,000 to 150,000 clones, 51% of them present only once. The sequenced sample was CD4+ T cells sorted from blood, obtained at week 0. The receptors here all came from a human donor with alopecia areata. Both conserved end residues are part of each CDR3. A D gene is named only where the DNA matches it firmly. Only some rows state a clone size, as once, few, many or a class for expanded clones.

j_call | d_call | v_call | clone_size | cdr3_nt | cdr3_aa
TRBJ1-5 | TRBD1 | TRBV7-8 | . | TGTGCCAGCAGCTTAAACGGACAGGGGATAAATCAGCCCCAGCATTTT | CASSLNGQGINQPQHF
TRBJ2-5 | . | TRBV30 | . | TGTGCCTGGAGTAAGAGTGGGGTGTCGGAGACCCAGTACTTC | CAWSKSGVSETQYF
TRBJ2-7 | TRBD1 | TRBV27 | . | TGTGCCAGTTCCCCCCGGGACAGGCCGGAGAGGGAGCAGTACTTC | CASSPRDRPEREQYF
TRBJ2-1 | TRBD2 | TRBV7-8 | . | TGTGCCAGCAGCTTAGTCGTAGCGGGAGGGGGCAATGAGCAGTTCTTC | CASSLVVAGGGNEQFF
TRBJ1-1 | . | TRBV9 | . | TGTGCCAGCAGTGTCCACGGACAGTTCCCTGAAGCTTTCTTT | CASSVHGQFPEAFF
TRBJ2-5 | TRBD2 | TRBV30 | . | TGTGCCTGGACCAACGTGGGAGGGGAGACCCAGTACTTC | CAWTNVGGETQYF
TRBJ2-2 | . | TRBV5-4 | . | TGTGCCAGCAGCTTGAGAGGGAGCACCGGGGAGCTGTTTTTT | CASSLRGSTGELFF
TRBJ2-5 | . | TRBV15 | few | TGTGCCACCAGCAGAGACCGGCAGTCCCAGTACTTC | CATSRDRQSQYF
TRBJ1-1 | . | TRBV7-2 | . | TGTGCCAGCAGATCGAACAGGGAAACGAACACTGAAGCTTTCTTT | CASRSNRETNTEAFF
TRBJ2-7 | TRBD2 | TRBV5-1 | . | TGCGCCAGCAGAACTAGCGGGACAACCTACGAGCAGTACTTC | CASRTSGTTYEQYF
TRBJ1-1 | TRBD1 | TRBV29-1 | . | TGCAGCGTCCAGACAGGGGGTACTGAAGCTTTCTTT | CSVQTGGTEAFF
TRBJ2-5 | . | TRBV29-1 | . | TGCAGCGGATCAACAGCGGTTTTACAAGAGACCCAGTACTTC | CSGSTAVLQETQYF
TRBJ2-5 | TRBD2 | TRBV30 | . | TGTGCCTGGAGGGCCTGGACTAGCGGGAGTGCAGAGACCCAGTACTTC | CAWRAWTSGSAETQYF
TRBJ2-5 | . | TRBV27 | . | TGTGCCAGCAGAGAGACCCAGTACTTC | CASRETQYF
TRBJ2-5 | . | TRBV27 | . | TGTGCCAGCAGTACCCTGGCCGGACAAGAGACCCAGTACTTC | CASSTLAGQETQYF
TRBJ2-5 | TRBD2 | TRBV9 | few | TGTGCCAGCAGCGTAGGTTTAGCGGGACCCCAAGAGACCCAGTACTTC | CASSVGLAGPQETQYF
TRBJ2-2 | . | TRBV29-1 | few | TGCAGCGGCGGACAGAACACCGGGGAGCTGTTTTTT | CSGGQNTGELFF
TRBJ1-2 | TRBD1 | TRBV6-5 | . | TGTGCCAGCAGCCGGACAGGGGCCAACTATGGCTACACCTTC | CASSRTGANYGYTF
TRBJ1-2 | . | TRBV29-1 | . | TGCAGCGTTGAATCCAGGACACCGGATCGAGATGGCTACACCTTC | CSVESRTPDRDGYTF
TRBJ1-2 | . | TRBV27 | . | TGTGCCAGCAGAGCAGACGGGCCATATGGCTACACCTTC | CASRADGPYGYTF
TRBJ2-2 | TRBD2 | TRBV25-1 | once | TGTGCCAGCAGTGATGGCGGGAGGGCCGCCGGGGAGCTGTTTTTT | CASSDGGRAAGELFF
TRBJ2-4 | . | TRBV19 | . | TGTGCCAGTAGTAAGACAGGGACTAAAGGAGACATTCAGTACTTC | CASSKTGTKGDIQYF
TRBJ1-1 | . | TRBV6-5 | . | TGTGCCAGCGGAGAGCGCACTGAAGCTTTCTTT | CASGERTEAFF
TRBJ2-7 | TRBD2 | TRBV7-2 | . | TGTGCCAGCAGCTTACTAAGCGGTCGGGGGGACGAGCAGTACTTC | CASSLLSGRGDEQYF
TRBJ2-2 | TRBD2 | TRBV7-3 | few | TGTGCCAGCAGCCTATTTAGCGGGAGCGCCGGGGAGCTGTTTTTT | CASSLFSGSAGELFF
TRBJ2-2 | . | TRBV7-2 | . | TGTGCCAGCAGGTTCGACTGGACCGGGGAGCTGTTTTTT | CASRFDWTGELFF
TRBJ2-2 | . | TRBV7-3 | . | TGTGCCAGCAGCTTTTCTTCCGGCGGGGCGAACGCCGGGGAGCTGTTTTTT | CASSFSSGGANAGELFF
TRBJ1-1 | . | TRBV30 | few | TGTGCCTGGAGTGAGCAGGGTCTGGGGCGGCACACTGAAGCTTTCTTT | CAWSEQGLGRHTEAFF
TRBJ1-1 | . | TRBV7-2 | few | TGTGCCAGCACCCTAAGCTCCCTGAACACTGAAGCTTTCTTT | CASTLSSLNTEAFF
TRBJ2-3 | . | TRBV30 | . | TGTGCCTGGGACCCGGGGCCAGATACGCAGTATTTT | CAWDPGPDTQYF
TRBJ2-3 | . | TRBV6-6 | . | TGTGCCAGCAGTTACCGGGGCGGGAACACAGATACGCAGTATTTT | CASSYRGGNTDTQYF
TRBJ1-1 | . | TRBV5-6 | few | TGTGCCAGCAGCTTGTACAGGACTGAAGCTTTCTTT | CASSLYRTEAFF
TRBJ2-1 | TRBD2 | TRBV19 | . | TGTGCCAGTAGGGATAGCGGGAGAAATGAGCAGTTCTTC | CASRDSGRNEQFF
TRBJ2-7 | . | TRBV5-1 | . | TGCGCCAGCACTATTTTGGCCGGTCCCTACGAGCAGTACTTC | CASTILAGPYEQYF
TRBJ1-2 | . | TRBV7-2 | . | TGTGCCAGCAGCCGAGCCTCAGAAAGCTATGGCTACACCTTC | CASSRASESYGYTF
TRBJ2-1 | TRBD1 | TRBV29-1 | . | TGCAGCACGCGCAGGGGGATCAATGAGCAGTTCTTC | CSTRRGINEQFF
TRBJ2-2 | . | TRBV5-1 | few | TGCGCCAGCAGCTTGGGCTCAGTTGAGAGGGGGAACACCGGGGAGCTGTTTTTT | CASSLGSVERGNTGELFF
TRBJ2-2 | . | TRBV6-1 | . | TGTGCCAGTCAGAAATTCACCGGGGAGCTGTTTTTT | CASQKFTGELFF
TRBJ2-7 | TRBD2 | TRBV6-5 | few | TGTGCCAGCAGCCGCGGGAGGACCTCCTACGAGCAGTACTTC | CASSRGRTSYEQYF
TRBJ2-3 | TRBD1 | TRBV7-3 | few | TGTGCCAGCAGCGTCCTACAGGGGGCATGGTCCGGGGATACGCAGTATTTT | CASSVLQGAWSGDTQYF
TRBJ2-2 | . | TRBV4-2 | once | TGTGCCAGCCGTACGGGACTTGAGACCGCCGGGGAGCTGTTTTTT | CASRTGLETAGELFF
TRBJ2-5 | TRBD2 | TRBV27 | few | TGTGCCAGCAGTCAGCCCCCGGGGGGAGAGACCCAGTACTTC | CASSQPPGGETQYF
TRBJ1-1 | . | TRBV11-2 | . | TGTGCCAGCAGCTTAACGAACACTGAAGCTTTCTTT | CASSLTNTEAFF
TRBJ2-1 | TRBD2 | TRBV18 | . | TGTGCCAGCTCACCACTAGCGGGAGGTGAGCAGTTCTTC | CASSPLAGGEQFF
TRBJ2-3 | TRBD2 | TRBV5-4 | few | TGTGCCAGCAGCCGACTAGCGGGGTTGGGCGATACGCAGTATTTT | CASSRLAGLGDTQYF
TRBJ2-7 | TRBD2 | TRBV30 | . | TGTGCCTGGAGTCGCGGACTAGCCTCGTACGAGCAGTACTTC | CAWSRGLASYEQYF
TRBJ1-1 | . | TRBV29-1 | . | TGCAGCGTTGTGGGGGAAGAAGCTTTCTTT | CSVVGEEAFF
TRBJ2-5 | . | TRBV29-1 | few | TGCAGCGTCGGCAGGACAGAAAAAGAGACCCAGTACTTC | CSVGRTEKETQYF
TRBJ2-1 | . | TRBV10-2 | . | TGCGCCAGCAGTGGGGCCACCGATGAGCAGTTCTTC | CASSGATDEQFF
TRBJ2-4 | . | TRBV6-5 | . | TGTGCCAGCAGTCCAGTAGGCGAGAAAAACATTCAGTACTTC | CASSPVGEKNIQYF
TRBJ2-1 | TRBD2 | TRBV28 | many | TGTGCCAGCGCACCTCCGGGACTAGCGGGAGTTGAGCAGTTCTTC | CASAPPGLAGVEQFF
TRBJ2-1 | . | TRBV20-1 | . | TGCAGTGCTTCACCCGTCAATGAGCAGTTCTTC | CSASPVNEQFF
TRBJ2-2 | . | TRBV29-1 | once | TGCAGCGCCCCCGGTGGCGCGGGGGCCACTACCGGGGAGCTGTTTTTT | CSAPGGAGATTGELFF
TRBJ2-5 | . | TRBV6-5 | . | TGTGCCAGCAGCCAAATACTAGGGGAGACCCAGTACTTC | CASSQILGETQYF
TRBJ1-1 | . | TRBV6-5 | many | TGTGCCAGCAGTTACTCGGAGCGGGGCACTGAAGCTTTCTTT | CASSYSERGTEAFF